This TCR beta chain was retrieved from a study of blood T cell repertoires in COVID-19. Study in general: Material from acute and convalescent COVID-19 was sourced from the United States, Italy and Spain.

Authors' methods: Scientists estimated how many nucleated cells there were by amplifying reference gene primers. Clones were sequenced by immunoSEQ multiplex PCR, and TCRdb holds only the in-frame ones, with some missing. D and trimming were read from the DNA, whereas the V and J calls and clone size are those reported in that table. The repertoire holds about 120,000 clones, with more than 75% as singletons. Germline V lookup: CDR1 WNHNN, CDR2 SYGVQD (reference sequence). This CDR3 comprises 14 residues. The V and J ends lost 6 bases and 4 bases, in that order; junction bases with no gene match: 3. Sequenced input: peripheral blood. The TCR originated in a human donor in a cohort sampled during active COVID-19. J is TRBJ2-7 and V is TRBV10-1; 13 nucleotides align to TRBD2. The CDR3 DNA is TGCGCCAGCAGCCTGGGACTAGCGGGGTACGAGCAGTACTTC. Its translation is CASSLGLAGYEQYF.